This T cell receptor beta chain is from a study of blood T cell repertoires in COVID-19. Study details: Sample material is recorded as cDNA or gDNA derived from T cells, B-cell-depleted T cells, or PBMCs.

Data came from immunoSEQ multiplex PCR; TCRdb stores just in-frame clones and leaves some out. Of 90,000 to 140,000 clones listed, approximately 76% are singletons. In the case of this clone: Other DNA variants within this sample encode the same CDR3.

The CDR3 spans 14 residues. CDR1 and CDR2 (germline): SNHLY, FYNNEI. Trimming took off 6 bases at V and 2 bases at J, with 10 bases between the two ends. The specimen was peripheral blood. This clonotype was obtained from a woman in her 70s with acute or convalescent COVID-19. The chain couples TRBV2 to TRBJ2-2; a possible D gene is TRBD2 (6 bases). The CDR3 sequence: CASSGGGNTGELFF. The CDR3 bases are TGTGCCAGCAGCGGGGGAGGAAACACCGGGGAGCTGTTTTTT.